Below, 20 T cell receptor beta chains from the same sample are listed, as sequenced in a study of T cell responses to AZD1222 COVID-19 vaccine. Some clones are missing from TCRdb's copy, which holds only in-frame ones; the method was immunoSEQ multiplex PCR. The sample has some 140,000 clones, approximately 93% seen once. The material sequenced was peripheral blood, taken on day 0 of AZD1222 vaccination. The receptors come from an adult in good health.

As DNA, the CDR3 is TGTGCCAGCAACCGGGACAGGGGGCGTTTAGAGACCCAGTACTTC. Amino acid sequence: CASNRDRGRLETQYF. The rearrangement joins TRBV9 to TRBJ2-5; the match to TRBD1 covers 12 bases. CDR1 is SGDLS, CDR2 YYNGEE, per germline. This CDR3 has 15 amino acids. The J segment lost 4 bases and the V segment lost 6 bases, leaving 7 bases of the junction unmatched.

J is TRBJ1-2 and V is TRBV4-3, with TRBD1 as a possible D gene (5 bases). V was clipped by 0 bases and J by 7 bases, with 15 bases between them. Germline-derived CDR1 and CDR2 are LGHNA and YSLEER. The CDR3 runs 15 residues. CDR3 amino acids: CASSQEGVMGSGYTF. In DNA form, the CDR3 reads TGCGCCAGCAGCCAAGAAGGGGTTATGGGGTCTGGCTACACCTTC.

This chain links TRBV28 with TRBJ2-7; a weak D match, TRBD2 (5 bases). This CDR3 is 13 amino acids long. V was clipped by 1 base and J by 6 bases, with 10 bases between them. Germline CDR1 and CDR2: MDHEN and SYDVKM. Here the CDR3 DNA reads TGTGCCAGCAGTTTATCGGTCGGAGGCGAGCAGTACTTC. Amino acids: CASSLSVGGEQYF.

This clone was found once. As DNA, the CDR3 is TGTGCCATCAGTGCGTCAGGGGAAAAACTGTTTTTT. The encoded protein is CAISASGEKLFF. This chain connects TRBV10-3 to TRBJ1-4, with a possible D match to TRBD1 (5 bases). The V end lost 4 bases, the J end lost 8 bases, and 8 bases lay between the germline ends. There are 12 residues in the CDR3. Per germline, CDR1 ENHRY and CDR2 SYGVKD.

CDR3 region: CASSHTDNTEAFF. DNA of the CDR3: TGCGCCAGCAGCCACACTGACAACACTGAAGCTTTCTTT. The V gene is TRBV4-1, the J gene TRBJ1-1, with D hard to call. Trimming pared 3 bases from V and 2 bases from J, leaving 7 bases between. The CDR3 runs 13 residues. The V gene's germline CDR1 is MGHRA and CDR2 YSYEKL.

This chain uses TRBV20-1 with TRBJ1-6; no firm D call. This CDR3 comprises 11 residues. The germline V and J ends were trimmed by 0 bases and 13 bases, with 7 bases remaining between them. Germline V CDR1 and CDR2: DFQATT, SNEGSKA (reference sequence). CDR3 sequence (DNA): TGCAGTGCTAGAGATGGCCTGCCCCTCCACTTT. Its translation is CSARDGLPLHF.

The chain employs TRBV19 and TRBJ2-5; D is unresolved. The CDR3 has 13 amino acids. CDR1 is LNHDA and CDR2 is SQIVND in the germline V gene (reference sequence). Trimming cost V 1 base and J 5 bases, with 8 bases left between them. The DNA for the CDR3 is TGTGCCAGTAGTATAGGACCCAGGGAGACCCAGTACTTC. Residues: CASSIGPRETQYF.

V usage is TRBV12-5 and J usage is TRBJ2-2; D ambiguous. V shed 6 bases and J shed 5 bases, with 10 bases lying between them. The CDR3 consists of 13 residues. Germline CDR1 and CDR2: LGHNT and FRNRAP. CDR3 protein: CASGSMGTGELFF. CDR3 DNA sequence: TGTGCTAGTGGCTCGATGGGGACCGGGGAGCTGTTTTTT.

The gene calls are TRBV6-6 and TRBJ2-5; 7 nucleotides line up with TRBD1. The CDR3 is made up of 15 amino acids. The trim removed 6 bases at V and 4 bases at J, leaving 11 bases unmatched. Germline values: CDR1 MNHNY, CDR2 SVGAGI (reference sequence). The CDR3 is CASSLQGTQRETQYF. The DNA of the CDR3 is TGTGCCAGCAGCCTACAGGGGACCCAGAGAGAGACCCAGTACTTC.

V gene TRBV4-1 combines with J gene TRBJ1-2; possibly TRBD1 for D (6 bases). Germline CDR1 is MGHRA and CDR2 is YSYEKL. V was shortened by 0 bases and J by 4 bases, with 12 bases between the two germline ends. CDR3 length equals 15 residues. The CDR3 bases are TGCGCCAGCAGCCAAGATCGGGGGGCCTCCTATGGCTACACCTTC. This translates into CASSQDRGASYGYTF.

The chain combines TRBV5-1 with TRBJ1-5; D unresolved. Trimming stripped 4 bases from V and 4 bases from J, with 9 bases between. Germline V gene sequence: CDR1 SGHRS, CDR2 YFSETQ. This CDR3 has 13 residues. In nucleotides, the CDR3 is TGCGCCAGCAGCCTAAGCCCGAATCAGCCCCAGCATTTT. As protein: CASSLSPNQPQHF. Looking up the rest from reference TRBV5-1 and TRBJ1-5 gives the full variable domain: KAGVTQTPRYLIKTRGQQVTLSCSPISGHRSVSWYQQTPGQGLQFLFEYFSETQRNKGNFPGRFSGRQFSNSRSEMNVSTLELGDSALYLCASSLSPNQPQHFGDGTRLSIL.

The CDR3 bases are TGTGCCAGCTCACCAGGGCGGGACGAGCAGTACTTC. It is translated as CASSPGRDEQYF. The chain is built from TRBV18 and TRBJ2-7; D might be TRBD2 (5 bases). V was clipped by 2 bases and J by 5 bases, with 7 bases between them. Germline loops: CDR1 KGHSH, CDR2 LQKENI. This CDR3 region has 12 residues. The full variable domain, in which reference TRBV18 and TRBJ2-7 provide the parts outside the CDR3, is NAGVMQNPRHLVRRRGQEARLRCSPMKGHSHVYWYRQLPEEGLKFMVYLQKENIIDESGMPKERFSAEFPKEGPSILRIQQVVRGDSAAYFCASSPGRDEQYFGPGTRLTVT.

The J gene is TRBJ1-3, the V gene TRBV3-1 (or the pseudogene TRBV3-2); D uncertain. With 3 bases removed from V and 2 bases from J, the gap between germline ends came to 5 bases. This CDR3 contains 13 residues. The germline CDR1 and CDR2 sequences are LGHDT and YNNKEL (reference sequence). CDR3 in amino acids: CASSQNPGNTIYF. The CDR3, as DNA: TGTGCCAGCAGCCAGAACCCTGGAAACACCATATATTTT.

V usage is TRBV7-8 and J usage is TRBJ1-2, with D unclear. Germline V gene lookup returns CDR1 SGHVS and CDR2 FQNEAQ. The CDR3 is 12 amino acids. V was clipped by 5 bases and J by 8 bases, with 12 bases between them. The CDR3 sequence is CASSLGGRGYTF. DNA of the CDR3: TGTGCCAGCAGCCTTGGAGGGAGAGGCTACACCTTC.

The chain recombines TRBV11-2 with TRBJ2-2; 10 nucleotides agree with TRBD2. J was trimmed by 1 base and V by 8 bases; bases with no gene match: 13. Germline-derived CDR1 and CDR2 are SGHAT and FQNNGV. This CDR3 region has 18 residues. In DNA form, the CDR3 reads TGTGCCAGCCCTCTCCCGGGGACTAGCGCCCAGAACACCGGGGAGCTGTTTTTT. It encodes CASPLPGTSAQNTGELFF.

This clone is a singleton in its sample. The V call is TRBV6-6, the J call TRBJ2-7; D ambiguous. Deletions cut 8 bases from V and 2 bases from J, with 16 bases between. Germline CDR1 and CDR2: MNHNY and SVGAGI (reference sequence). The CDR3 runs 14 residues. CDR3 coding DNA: TGTGCCAGCCTTCTCCCGGACGGACCCTACGAGCAGTACTTC. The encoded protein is CASLLPDGPYEQYF.

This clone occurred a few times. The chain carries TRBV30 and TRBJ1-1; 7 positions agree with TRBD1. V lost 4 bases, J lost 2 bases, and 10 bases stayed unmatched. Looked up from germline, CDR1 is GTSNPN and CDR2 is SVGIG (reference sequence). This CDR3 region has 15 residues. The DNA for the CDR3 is TGTGCCTGGAAACCCCGGACAGGAGCTAACACTGAAGCTTTCTTT. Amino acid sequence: CAWKPRTGANTEAFF.

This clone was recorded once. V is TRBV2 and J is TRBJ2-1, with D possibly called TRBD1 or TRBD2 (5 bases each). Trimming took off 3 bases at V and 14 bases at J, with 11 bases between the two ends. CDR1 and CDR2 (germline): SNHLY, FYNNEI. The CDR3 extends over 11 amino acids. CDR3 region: CASSEFLGEFF. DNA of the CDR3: TGTGCCAGCAGTGAGTTTCTGGGGGAGTTCTTC. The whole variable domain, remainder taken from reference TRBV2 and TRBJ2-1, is EPEVTQTPSHQVTQMGQEVILRCVPISNHLYFYWYRQILGQKVEFLVSFYNNEISEKSEIFDDQFSVERPDGSNFTLKIRSTKLEDSAMYFCASSEFLGEFFGPGTRLTVL.

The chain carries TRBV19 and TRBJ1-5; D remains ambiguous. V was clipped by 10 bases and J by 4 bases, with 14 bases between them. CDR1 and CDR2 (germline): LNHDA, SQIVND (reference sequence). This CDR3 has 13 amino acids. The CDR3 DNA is TGTGCCACACGAACGGCCCTTAATCAGCCCCAGCATTTT. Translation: CATRTALNQPQHF.

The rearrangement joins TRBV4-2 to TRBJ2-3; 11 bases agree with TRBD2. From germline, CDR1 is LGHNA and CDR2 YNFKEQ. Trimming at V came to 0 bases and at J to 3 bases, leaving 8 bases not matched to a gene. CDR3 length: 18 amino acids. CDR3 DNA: TGTGCCAGCAGCCAAGATCCTCTAACTAGCGGGAGTACAGATACGCAGTATTTT. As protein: CASSQDPLTSGSTDTQYF.